The 4 T cell receptor beta chains below come from one sample, sequenced in a study of blood T cells in healthy people across ages. It was with a sample-barcoded 5' primer and a J-beta primer mix that a second PCR of about 6 to 12 cycles was run. TCRdb passed the 5' RACE reads through MiXCR, listing each CDR3 protein once. The sample comprises about 930,000 distinct CDR3 sequences, just under 30% of which are singletons, and 10% rests with the top ten. These data also formed part of another study, on T cells of mothers and their children.

Material for sequencing was blood. These receptors all come from a woman aged 40 to 50 in good health.

The V and J genes are TRBV2 and TRBJ1-1; D remains ambiguous. Trimming took off 6 bases at V and 2 bases at J, with 13 bases between the two ends. Germline V CDR1 and CDR2: SNHLY, FYNNEI. The CDR3 sequence is 14 residues long. The CDR3 reads CASSQTEGNTEAFF. The CDR3 DNA follows: TGTGCCAGCAGCCAGACGGAGGGAAACACTGAAGCTTTCTTT.

The chain has TRBV12-3 or TRBV12-4 and TRBJ2-7, with D perhaps TRBD1 (6 bases). The CDR3 spans 14 residues. V was cut by 1 base and J by 7 bases, with 14 bases left in between. Here the CDR3 reads CASSLGQAAEEQYF. CDR3 nucleotides: TGTGCCAGCAGTTTAGGACAGGCCGCTGAGGAGCAGTACTTC.

This rearrangement joins TRBV7-9 to TRBJ2-4; a possible D gene is TRBD2 (6 bases). The V gene lost 1 base and the J gene lost 1 base, with 14 bases spanning the gap. Germline CDR1 and CDR2: SEHNR and FQNEAQ (reference sequence). CDR3 size: 17 residues. This CDR3 is CASSLGEEGFAKNIQYF. In DNA form, the CDR3 reads TGTGCCAGCAGCTTAGGGGAGGAGGGATTTGCCAAAAACATTCAGTACTTC.

This sequence joins TRBV20-1 and TRBJ2-3, with 7 bases identical to TRBD2. Trimming cost V 4 bases and J 5 bases; bases outside gene matches: 9. This CDR3 has 14 residues. The germline gives CDR1 DFQATT, CDR2 SNEGSKA (reference sequence). The CDR3 region is CSANGGGSGDTQYF. CDR3 DNA: TGCAGTGCTAATGGCGGGGGTAGCGGAGATACGCAGTATTTT.